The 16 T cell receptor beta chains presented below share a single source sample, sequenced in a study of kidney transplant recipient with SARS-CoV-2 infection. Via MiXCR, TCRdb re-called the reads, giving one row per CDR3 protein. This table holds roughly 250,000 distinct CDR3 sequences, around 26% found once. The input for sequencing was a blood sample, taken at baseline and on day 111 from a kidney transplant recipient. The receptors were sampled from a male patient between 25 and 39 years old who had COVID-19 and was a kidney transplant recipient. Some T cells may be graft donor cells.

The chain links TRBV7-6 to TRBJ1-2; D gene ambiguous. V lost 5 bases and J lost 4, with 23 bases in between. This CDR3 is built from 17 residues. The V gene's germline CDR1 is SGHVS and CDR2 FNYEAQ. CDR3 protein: CASSSSDESPKTYGYTF. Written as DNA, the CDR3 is TGTGCCAGCAGCAGCTCTGATGAATCTCCAAAGACCTATGGCTACACCTTC.

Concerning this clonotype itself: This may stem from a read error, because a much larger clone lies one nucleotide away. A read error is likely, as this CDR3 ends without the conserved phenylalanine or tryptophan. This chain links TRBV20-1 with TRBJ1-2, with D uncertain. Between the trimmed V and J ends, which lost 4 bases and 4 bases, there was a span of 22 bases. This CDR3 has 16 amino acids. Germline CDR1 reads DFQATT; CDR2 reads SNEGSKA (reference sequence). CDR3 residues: CSAIAQLFRKTYGYTL. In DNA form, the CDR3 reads TGCAGTGCTATAGCTCAGCTGTTTCGAAAGACCTATGGCTACACCCTC.

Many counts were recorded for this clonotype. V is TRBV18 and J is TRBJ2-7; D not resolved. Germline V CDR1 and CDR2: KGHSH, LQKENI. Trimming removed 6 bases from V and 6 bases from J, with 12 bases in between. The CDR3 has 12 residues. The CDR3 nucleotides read TGTGCCAGCTCCCCCCCGGAAGGCGAGCAGTACTTC. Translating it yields CASSPPEGEQYF.

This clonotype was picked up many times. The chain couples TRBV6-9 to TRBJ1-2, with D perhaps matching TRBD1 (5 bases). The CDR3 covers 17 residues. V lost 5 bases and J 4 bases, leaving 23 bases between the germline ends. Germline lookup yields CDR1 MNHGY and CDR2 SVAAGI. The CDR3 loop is CASSPGAPYGKTYGYTF. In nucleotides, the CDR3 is TGTGCCAGCAGTCCTGGGGCGCCTTACGGAAAGACCTATGGCTACACCTTC.

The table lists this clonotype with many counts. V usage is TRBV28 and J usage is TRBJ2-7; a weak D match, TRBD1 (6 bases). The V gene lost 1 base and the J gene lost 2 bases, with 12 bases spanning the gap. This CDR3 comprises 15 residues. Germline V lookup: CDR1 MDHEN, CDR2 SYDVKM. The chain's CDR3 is CASSLLRQEAYEQYF. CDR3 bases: TGTGCCAGCAGTTTATTGAGACAGGAAGCCTACGAGCAGTACTTC.

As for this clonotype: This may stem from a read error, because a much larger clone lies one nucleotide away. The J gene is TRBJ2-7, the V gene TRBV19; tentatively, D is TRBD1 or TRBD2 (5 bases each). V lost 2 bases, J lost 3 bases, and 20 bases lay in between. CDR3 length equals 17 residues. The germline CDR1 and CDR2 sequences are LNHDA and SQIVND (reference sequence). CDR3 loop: CASSIMVPRDGIYEQYF. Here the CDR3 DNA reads TGTGCCAGTAGTATAATGGTCCCCCGGGACGGGATCTACGAGCAGTACTTC.

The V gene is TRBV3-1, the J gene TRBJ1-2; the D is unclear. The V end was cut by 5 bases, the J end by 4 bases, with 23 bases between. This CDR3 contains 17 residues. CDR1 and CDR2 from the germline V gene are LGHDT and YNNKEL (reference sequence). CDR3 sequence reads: CASSMVHTLRKTYGYTF. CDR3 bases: TGTGCCAGCAGCATGGTCCACACCCTTCGAAAGACCTATGGCTACACCTTC. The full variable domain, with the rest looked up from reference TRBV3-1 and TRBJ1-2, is DTAVSQTPKYLVTQMGNDKSIKCEQNLGHDTMYWYKQDSKKFLKIMFSYNNKELIINETVPNRFSPKSPDKAHLNLHINSLELGDSAVYFCASSMVHTLRKTYGYTFGSGTRLTVV.

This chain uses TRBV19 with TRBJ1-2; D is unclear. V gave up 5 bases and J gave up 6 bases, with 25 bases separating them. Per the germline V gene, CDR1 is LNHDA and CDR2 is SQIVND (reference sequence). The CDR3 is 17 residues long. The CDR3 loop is CASSYAATNRKTNGYTF. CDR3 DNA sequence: TGTGCCAGTAGTTATGCCGCGACAAATCGAAAGACCAATGGCTACACCTTC.

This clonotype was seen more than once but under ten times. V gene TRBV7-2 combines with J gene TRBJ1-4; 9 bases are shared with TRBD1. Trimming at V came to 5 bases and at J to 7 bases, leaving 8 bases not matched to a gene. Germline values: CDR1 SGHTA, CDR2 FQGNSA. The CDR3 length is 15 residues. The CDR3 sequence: CASSLPQGASEKLFF. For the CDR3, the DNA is TGTGCCAGCAGCCTCCCACAGGGGGCGAGTGAAAAACTGTTTTTT.

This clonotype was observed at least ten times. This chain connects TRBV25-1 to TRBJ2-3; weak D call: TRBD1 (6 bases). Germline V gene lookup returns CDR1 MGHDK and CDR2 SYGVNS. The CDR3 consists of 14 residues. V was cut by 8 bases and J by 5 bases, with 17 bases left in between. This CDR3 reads CASGNTGYQDTQYF. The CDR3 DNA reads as TGTGCCAGCGGAAACACAGGGTATCAAGATACGCAGTATTTT.

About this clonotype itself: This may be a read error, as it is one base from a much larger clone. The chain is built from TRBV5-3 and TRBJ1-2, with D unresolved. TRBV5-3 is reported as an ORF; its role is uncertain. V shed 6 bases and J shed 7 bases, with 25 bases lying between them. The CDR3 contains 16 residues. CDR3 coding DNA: TGTGCCAGAAATGTGTTAGTGGTGAGAAAGACCTGTGGCTACACCTTC. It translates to CARNVLVVRKTCGYTF.

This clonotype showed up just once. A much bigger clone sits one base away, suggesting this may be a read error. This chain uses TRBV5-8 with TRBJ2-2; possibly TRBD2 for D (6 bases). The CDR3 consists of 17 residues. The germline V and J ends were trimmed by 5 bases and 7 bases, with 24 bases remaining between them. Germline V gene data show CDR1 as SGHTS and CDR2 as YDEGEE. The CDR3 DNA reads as TGTGCCAGCAGTTTTGAACCGGGACTCCTTTTCAACGGGGAGCTGTTTTTT. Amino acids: CASSFEPGLLFNGELFF.

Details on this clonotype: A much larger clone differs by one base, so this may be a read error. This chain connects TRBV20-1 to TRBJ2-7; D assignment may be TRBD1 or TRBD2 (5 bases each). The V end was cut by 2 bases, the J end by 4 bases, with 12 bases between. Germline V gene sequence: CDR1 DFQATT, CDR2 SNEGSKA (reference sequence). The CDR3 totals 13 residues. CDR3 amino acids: CSARPGRLYEQYF. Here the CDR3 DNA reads TGCAGTGCTAGACCGGGACGCCTATACGAGCAGTACTTC.

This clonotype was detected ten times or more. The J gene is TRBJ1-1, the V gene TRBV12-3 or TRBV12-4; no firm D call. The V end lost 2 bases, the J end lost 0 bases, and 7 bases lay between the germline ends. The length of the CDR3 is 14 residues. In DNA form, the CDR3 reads TGTGCCAGCAGTTTACGGACGGTGAACACTGAAGCTTTCTTT. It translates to CASSLRTVNTEAFF.

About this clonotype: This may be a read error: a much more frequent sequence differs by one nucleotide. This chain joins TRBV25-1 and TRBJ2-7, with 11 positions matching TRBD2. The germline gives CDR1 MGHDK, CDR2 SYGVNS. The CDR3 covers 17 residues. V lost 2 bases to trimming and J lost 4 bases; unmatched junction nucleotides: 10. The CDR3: CASSEGRGASGRYEQYF. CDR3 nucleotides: TGTGCCAGCAGTGAAGGCAGGGGGGCTAGCGGGAGGTACGAGCAGTACTTC.

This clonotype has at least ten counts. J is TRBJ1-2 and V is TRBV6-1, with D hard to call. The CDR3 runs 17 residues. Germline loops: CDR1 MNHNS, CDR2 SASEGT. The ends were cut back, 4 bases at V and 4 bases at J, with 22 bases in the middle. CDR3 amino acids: CASSATPSMRKTYGYTF. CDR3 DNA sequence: TGTGCCAGCAGTGCAACTCCCTCTATGCGAAAGACCTATGGCTACACCTTC.